These T cell receptor beta chains were read from a single sample in a study of PD-L1 blockade in urothelial cancer. Generated by immunoSEQ multiplex PCR, the TCRdb table keeps only in-frame clones and is missing some. This sample yields about 48,000 clones, of which approximately 86% are seen a single time; more than 9% belongs to the top ten. The specimen comprised PBMCs, sampled around atezolizumab (anti-PD-L1) treatment. The receptors originated from a man aged 55 to 70 with urothelial cancer. CDR3s include the opening cysteine and the closing phenylalanine or tryptophan. D genes are given only for firm matches. Clone size is given for some rows only: seen once, a few or many times, or a class if the clone is expanded.

TGTGCCAGCAGTGGGCCGAGGGGACGGGGGGGCTCCCATACGCAGTATTTT | CASSGPRGRGGSHTQYF | TRBV2 | TRBD2 | TRBJ2-3 | once
TGTGCCAGCAGCGTACAGGGGCTCTACAATGAGCAGTTCTTC | CASSVQGLYNEQFF | TRBV9 | . | TRBJ2-1 | .
TGTGCCTGGACGGACGGGCTAGCGGGTCAAGAGACCCAGTACTTC | CAWTDGLAGQETQYF | TRBV30 | TRBD2 | TRBJ2-5 | .
TGTGCTAGCAGCCTAGACAGTAACACTGAAGCTTTCTTT | CASSLDSNTEAFF | TRBV7-7 | . | TRBJ1-1 | .
TGTGCCTGGAAGCCGACTTGGACTAGCACAGATACGCAGTATTTT | CAWKPTWTSTDTQYF | TRBV30 | . | TRBJ2-3 | .
TGCGCCAGCAGCCAAGATCCCCCGGGACAGGGTAGGACTGAAGCTTTCTTT | CASSQDPPGQGRTEAFF | TRBV4-3 | TRBD1 | TRBJ1-1 | .
TGCGCCAGCAGCACTAGCGGTAACAAAAACATTCAGTACTTC | CASSTSGNKNIQYF | TRBV10-1 | TRBD2 | TRBJ2-4 | .
TGTGCCTGGAGTGTACCCCCCAGGCCAACTAATGAAAAACTGTTTTTT | CAWSVPPRPTNEKLFF | TRBV30 | . | TRBJ1-4 | .
TGTGCCAGCAGCGTCGCTAGCGGAGGGTACAATGAGCAGTTCTTC | CASSVASGGYNEQFF | TRBV9 | TRBD2 | TRBJ2-1 | .
TGTGCCAGCAGCACTACGGGACTAGCGGGGGAATTATCCTACGAGCAGTACTTC | CASSTTGLAGELSYEQYF | TRBV5-6 | TRBD2 | TRBJ2-7 | .